The clone carrying this TCR beta chain was counted many times. MiXCR, applied by TCRdb to the 5' RACE reads, yields one record per CDR3 protein. Of about 23,000 distinct CDR3 sequences detected, more than 30% appear once; the ten largest clones hold about 2.4%. The germline V gene has CDR1 SGHAT and CDR2 FQNNGV. The CDR3 spans 15 residues. Trimming cost V 5 bases and J 2 bases; bases outside gene matches: 6. The TCR originated in a female donor with breast cancer. The sequenced sample consisted of tumor-infiltrating naive CD4+ T cells sorted from the breast tumor. Subset denoted: naive CD4+ T cells, CD4+CD45RA+CD25-. The rearrangement links TRBV11-2 to TRBJ2-7; 10 bases align to TRBD1. CDR3 in amino acids: CASSPRDRGAYEQYF. CDR3 DNA sequence: TGTGCCAGCAGCCCCCGGGACAGGGGAGCCTACGAGCAGTACTTC.